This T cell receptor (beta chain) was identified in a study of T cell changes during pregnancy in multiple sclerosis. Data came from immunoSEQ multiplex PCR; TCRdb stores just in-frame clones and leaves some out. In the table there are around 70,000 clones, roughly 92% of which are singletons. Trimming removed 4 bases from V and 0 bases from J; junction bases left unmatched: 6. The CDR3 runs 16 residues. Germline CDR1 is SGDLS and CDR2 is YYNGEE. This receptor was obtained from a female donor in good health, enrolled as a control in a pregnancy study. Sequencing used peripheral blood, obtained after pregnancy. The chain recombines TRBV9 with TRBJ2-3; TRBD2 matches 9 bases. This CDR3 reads CASSPRLAASTDTQYF. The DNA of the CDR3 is TGTGCCAGCAGCCCCAGACTAGCGGCTAGCACAGATACGCAGTATTTT.